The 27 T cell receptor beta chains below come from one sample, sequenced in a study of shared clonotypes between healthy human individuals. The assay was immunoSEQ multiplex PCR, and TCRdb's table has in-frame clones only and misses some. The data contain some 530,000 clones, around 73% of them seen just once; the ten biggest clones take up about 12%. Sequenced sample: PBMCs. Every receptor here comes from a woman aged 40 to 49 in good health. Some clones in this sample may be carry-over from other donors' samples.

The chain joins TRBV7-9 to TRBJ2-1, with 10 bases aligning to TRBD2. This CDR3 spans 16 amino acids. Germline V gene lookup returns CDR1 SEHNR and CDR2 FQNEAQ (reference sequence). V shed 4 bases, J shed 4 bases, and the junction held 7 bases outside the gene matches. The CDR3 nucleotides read TGTGCCAGCAGCTACCGGGGACTAGCGTCGTACAATGAGCAGTTCTTC. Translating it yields CASSYRGLASYNEQFF.

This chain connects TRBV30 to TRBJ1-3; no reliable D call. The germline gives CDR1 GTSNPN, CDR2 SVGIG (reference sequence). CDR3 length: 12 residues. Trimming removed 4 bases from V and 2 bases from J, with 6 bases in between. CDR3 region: CAWTITGNTIYF. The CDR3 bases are TGTGCCTGGACGATTACTGGAAACACCATATATTTT.

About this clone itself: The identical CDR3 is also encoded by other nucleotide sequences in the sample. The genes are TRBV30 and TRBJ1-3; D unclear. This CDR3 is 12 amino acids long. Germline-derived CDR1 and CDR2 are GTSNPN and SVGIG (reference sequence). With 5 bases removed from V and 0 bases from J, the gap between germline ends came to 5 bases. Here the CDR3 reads CAWGSSGNTIYF. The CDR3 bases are TGTGCCTGGGGCAGCTCTGGAAACACCATATATTTT.

The CDR3: CASSPVLQVSEQYF. The DNA for the CDR3 is TGTGCCAGCAGCCCTGTGTTACAGGTCAGCGAGCAGTACTTC. The genes are TRBV7-9 and TRBJ2-7, with D perhaps TRBD1 (5 bases). Germline V lookup: CDR1 SEHNR, CDR2 FQNEAQ (reference sequence). The CDR3 sequence is 14 residues long. Trimming left V 5 bases short and J 6 bases short, with 17 bases between.

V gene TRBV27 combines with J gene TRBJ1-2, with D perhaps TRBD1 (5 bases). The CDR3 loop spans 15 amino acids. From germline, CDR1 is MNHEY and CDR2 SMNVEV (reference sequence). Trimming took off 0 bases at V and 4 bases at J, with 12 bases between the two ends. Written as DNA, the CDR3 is TGTGCCAGCAGTTTATCACAGACAGAAGTCTATGGCTACACCTTC. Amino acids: CASSLSQTEVYGYTF.

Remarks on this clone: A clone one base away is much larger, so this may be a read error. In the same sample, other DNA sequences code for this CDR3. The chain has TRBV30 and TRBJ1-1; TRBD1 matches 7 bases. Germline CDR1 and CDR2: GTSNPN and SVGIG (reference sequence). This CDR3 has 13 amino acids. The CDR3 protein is CAWSDRAYTEAFF. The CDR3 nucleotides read TGTGCCTGGAGCGACAGGGCCTACACTGAAGCTTTCTTC.

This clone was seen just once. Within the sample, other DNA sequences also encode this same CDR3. The chain's CDR3 is CAWSRGQGNSPLHF. CDR3 DNA: TGTGCCTGGAGTCGAGGACAGGGAAATTCACCCCTCCACTTT. This chain links TRBV30 with TRBJ1-6; 8 bases map to TRBD1. CDR3 length equals 14 residues. The germline CDR1 and CDR2 sequences are GTSNPN and SVGIG (reference sequence). The V gene end was trimmed by 2 bases and the J gene end by 7 bases; junction bases not matched to a gene: 4.

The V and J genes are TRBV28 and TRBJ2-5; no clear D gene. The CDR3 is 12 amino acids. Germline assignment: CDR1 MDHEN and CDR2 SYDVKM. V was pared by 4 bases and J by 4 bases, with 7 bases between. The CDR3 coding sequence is TGTGCCAGCAGTTACGCCCCAGAGACCCAGTACTTC. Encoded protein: CASSYAPETQYF.

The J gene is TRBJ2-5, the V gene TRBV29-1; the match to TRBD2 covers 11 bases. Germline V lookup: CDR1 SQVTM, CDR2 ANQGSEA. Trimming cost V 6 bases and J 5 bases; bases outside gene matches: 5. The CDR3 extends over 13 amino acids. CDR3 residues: CSVRLAGYETQYF. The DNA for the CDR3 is TGCAGCGTCCGACTAGCGGGATATGAGACCCAGTACTTC.

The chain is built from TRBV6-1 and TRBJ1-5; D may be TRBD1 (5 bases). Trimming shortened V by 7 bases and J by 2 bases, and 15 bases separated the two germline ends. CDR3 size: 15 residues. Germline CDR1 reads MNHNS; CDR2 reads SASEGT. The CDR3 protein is CASKRGAAGNQPQHF. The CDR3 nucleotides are TGTGCCAGCAAGAGGGGAGCAGCGGGCAATCAGCCCCAGCATTTT.

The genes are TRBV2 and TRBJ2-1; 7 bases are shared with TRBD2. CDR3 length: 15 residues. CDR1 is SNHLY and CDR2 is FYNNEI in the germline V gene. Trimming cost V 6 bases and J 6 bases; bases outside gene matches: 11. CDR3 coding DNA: TGTGCCAGCAGGGGGGTTGGCGGGAGTGCCAATGAGCAGTTCTTC. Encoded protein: CASRGVGGSANEQFF.

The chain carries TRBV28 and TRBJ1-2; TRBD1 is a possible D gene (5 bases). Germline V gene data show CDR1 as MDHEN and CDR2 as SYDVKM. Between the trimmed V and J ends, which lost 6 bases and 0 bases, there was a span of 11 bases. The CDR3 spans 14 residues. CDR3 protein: CASRKGTANYGYTF. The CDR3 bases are TGTGCCAGCAGAAAAGGGACCGCTAACTATGGCTACACCTTC.

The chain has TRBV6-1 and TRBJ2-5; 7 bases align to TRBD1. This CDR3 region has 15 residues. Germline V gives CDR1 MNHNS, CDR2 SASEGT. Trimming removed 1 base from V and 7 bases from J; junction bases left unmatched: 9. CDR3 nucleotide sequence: TGTGCCAGCAGTGAAGGTACAGGGGATCCATGGACCCAGTACTTC. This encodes CASSEGTGDPWTQYF.

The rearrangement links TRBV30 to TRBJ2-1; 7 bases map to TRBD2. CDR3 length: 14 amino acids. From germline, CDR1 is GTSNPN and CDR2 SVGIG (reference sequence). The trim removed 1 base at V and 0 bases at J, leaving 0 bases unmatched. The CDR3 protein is CAWSGGGSYNEQFF. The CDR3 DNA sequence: TGTGCCTGGAGTGGGGGGGGCTCCTACAATGAGCAGTTCTTC.

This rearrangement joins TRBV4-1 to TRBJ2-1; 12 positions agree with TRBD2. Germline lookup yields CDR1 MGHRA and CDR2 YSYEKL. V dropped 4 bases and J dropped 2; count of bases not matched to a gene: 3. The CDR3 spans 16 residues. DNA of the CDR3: TGCGCCAGCAGCCCTAGCGGGAGGGGGACCTACAATGAGCAGTTCTTC. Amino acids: CASSPSGRGTYNEQFF.

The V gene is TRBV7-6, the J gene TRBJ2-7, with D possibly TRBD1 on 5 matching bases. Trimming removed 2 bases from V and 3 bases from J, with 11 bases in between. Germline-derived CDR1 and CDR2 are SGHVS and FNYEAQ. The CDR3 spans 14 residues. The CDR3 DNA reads TGTGCCAGCAGCTTACAGGGATCCGTCTACGAGCAGTACTTC. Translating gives CASSLQGSVYEQYF.

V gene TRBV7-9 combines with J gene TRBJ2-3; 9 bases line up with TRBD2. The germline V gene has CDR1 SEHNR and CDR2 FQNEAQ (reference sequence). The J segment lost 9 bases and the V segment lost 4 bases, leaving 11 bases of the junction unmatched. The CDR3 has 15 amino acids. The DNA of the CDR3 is TGTGCCAGCAGCTCACCCGGGACTAGCCCCATGACGCAGTATTTT. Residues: CASSSPGTSPMTQYF.

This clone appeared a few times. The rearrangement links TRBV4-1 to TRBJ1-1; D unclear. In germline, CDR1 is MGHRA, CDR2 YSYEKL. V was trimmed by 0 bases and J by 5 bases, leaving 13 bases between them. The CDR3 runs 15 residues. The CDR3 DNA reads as TGCGCCAGCAGCCAAGATCAACATCGAGGGACTGAAGCTTTCTTT. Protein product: CASSQDQHRGTEAFF.

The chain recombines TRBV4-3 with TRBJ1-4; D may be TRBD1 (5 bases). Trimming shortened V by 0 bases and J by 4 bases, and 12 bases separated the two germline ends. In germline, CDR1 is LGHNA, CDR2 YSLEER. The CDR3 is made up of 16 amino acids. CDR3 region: CASSQDSGQVNEKLFF. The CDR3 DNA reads TGCGCCAGCAGCCAAGACTCGGGGCAAGTTAATGAAAAACTGTTTTTT.

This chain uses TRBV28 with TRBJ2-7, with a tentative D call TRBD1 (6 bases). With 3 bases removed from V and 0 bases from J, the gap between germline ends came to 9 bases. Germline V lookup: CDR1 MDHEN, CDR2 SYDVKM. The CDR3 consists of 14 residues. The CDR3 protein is CASSFWDNSYEQYF. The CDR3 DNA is TGTGCCAGCAGTTTTTGGGACAACTCCTACGAGCAGTACTTC.

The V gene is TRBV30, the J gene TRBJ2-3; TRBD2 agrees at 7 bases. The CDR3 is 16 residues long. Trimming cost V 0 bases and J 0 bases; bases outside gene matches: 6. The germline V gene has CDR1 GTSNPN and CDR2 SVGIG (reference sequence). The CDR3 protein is CAWSVGGRASTDTQYF. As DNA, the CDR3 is TGTGCCTGGAGTGTGGGGGGGAGGGCCAGCACAGATACGCAGTATTTT.

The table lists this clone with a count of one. CDR3 nucleotides: TGTGCCAGCAGCTTAGTGGTGGGAGGGCCGGAAGAGACCCAGTACTTC. This translates into CASSLVVGGPEETQYF. The V call is TRBV7-2, the J call TRBJ2-5, with 7 bases aligning to TRBD2. This CDR3 is built from 16 residues. Germline CDR1 reads SGHTA; CDR2 reads FQGNSA. The V and J ends lost 1 base and 3 bases, in that order; junction bases with no gene match: 8.

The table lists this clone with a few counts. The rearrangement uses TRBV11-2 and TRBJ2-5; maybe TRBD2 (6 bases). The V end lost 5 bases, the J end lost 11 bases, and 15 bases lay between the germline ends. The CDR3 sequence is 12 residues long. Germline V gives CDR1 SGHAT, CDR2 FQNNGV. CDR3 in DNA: TGTGCCAGCAGCGGGGGGACCCCAGGGCAGTACTTC. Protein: CASSGGTPGQYF. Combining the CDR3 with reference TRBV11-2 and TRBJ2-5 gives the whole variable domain EAGVAQSPRYKIIEKRQSVAFWCNPISGHATLYWYQQILGQGPKLLIQFQNNGVVDDSQLPKDRFSAERLKGVDSTLKIQPAKLEDSAVYLCASSGGTPGQYFGPGTRLLVL.

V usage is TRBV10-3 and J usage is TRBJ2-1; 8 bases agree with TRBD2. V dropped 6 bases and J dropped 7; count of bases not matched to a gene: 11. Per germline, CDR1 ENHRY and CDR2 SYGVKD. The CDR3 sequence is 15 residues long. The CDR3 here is CAISTPAGGGNEQFF. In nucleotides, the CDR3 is TGTGCCATCAGCACCCCGGCGGGGGGAGGGAATGAGCAGTTCTTC.

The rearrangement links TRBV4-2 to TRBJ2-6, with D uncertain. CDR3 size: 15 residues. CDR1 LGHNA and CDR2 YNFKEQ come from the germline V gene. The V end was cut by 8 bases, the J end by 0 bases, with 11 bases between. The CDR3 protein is CASGAAHSGANVLTF. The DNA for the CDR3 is TGTGCCAGCGGCGCAGCCCACTCTGGGGCCAACGTCCTGACTTTC.

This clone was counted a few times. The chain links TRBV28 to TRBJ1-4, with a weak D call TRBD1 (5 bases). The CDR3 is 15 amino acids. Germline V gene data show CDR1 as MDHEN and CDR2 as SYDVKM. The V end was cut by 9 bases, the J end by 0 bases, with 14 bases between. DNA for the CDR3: TGTGCCAGTTGGCCGACAGCTGCAACTAATGAAAAACTGTTTTTT. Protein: CASWPTAATNEKLFF.

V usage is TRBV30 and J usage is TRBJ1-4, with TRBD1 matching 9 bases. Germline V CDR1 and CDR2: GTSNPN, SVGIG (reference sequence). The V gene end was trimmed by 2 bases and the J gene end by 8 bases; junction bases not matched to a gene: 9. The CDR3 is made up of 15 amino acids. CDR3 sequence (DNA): TGTGCCTGGAGTTTAAAGATGGGACAGGGAGAAAAACTGTTTTTT. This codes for CAWSLKMGQGEKLFF.